One sample yielded the 27 T cell receptor beta chains listed below, sequenced in a study of blood T cell repertoires in COVID-19. Profiling relied on immunoSEQ multiplex PCR, and the TCRdb table lists in-frame clones only, not all of them. This repertoire shows around 93,000 clones, about 87% found once; its top ten account for 15%. The sequencing sample was made of peripheral blood. Every receptor here comes from a human donor in a cohort sampled during active COVID-19.

The chain has TRBV19 and TRBJ1-2, with D unclear. CDR1 is LNHDA, CDR2 SQIVND, per germline (reference sequence). Trimming left V 6 bases short and J 3 bases short, with 11 bases between. This CDR3 spans 13 amino acids. The CDR3 here is CASSPRGDYGYTF. The CDR3 region has the DNA TGTGCCAGTAGCCCCCGGGGTGACTATGGCTACACCTTC.

This chain uses TRBV30 with TRBJ2-2, with D possibly TRBD2 on 6 matching bases. The V gene's germline CDR1 is GTSNPN and CDR2 SVGIG (reference sequence). V lost 1 base and J lost 3, with 12 bases in between. The CDR3 runs 15 residues. The CDR3 DNA follows: TGTGCCTGGAGTGAGGTAGCGGACCACACCGGGGAGCTGTTTTTT. It specifies CAWSEVADHTGELFF. Complete variable domain (other parts from reference TRBV30 and TRBJ2-2): SQTIHQWPATLVQPVGSPLSLECTVEGTSNPNLYWYRQAAGRGLQLLFYSVGIGQISSEVPQNLSASRPQDRQFILSSKKLLLSDSGFYLCAWSEVADHTGELFFGEGSRLTVL.

This clone was observed once. The V call is TRBV6-5, the J call TRBJ1-1; no clear D gene. V shed 8 bases and J shed 1 base, with 11 bases lying between them. This CDR3 region has 13 residues. In germline, CDR1 is MNHEY, CDR2 SVGAGI. CDR3 sequence reads: CASEPSGNTEAFF. The CDR3 bases are TGTGCCAGCGAGCCATCGGGGAACACTGAAGCTTTCTTT.

This chain uses TRBV11-2 with TRBJ1-4, with D perhaps matching TRBD1 (6 bases). The V gene lost 3 bases and the J gene lost 2 bases, with 7 bases spanning the gap. There are 14 residues in the CDR3. From germline, CDR1 is SGHAT and CDR2 FQNNGV. CDR3 sequence: CASSFRGTNEKLFF. The DNA of the CDR3 is TGTGCCAGCAGCTTCAGGGGTACTAATGAAAAACTGTTTTTT. The whole variable domain, filled in from reference TRBV11-2 and TRBJ1-4, reads EAGVAQSPRYKIIEKRQSVAFWCNPISGHATLYWYQQILGQGPKLLIQFQNNGVVDDSQLPKDRFSAERLKGVDSTLKIQPAKLEDSAVYLCASSFRGTNEKLFFGSGTQLSVL.

V usage is TRBV7-8 and J usage is TRBJ2-7, with 7 bases fitting TRBD2. V dropped 1 base and J dropped 8; count of bases not matched to a gene: 8. Germline V gene data show CDR1 as SGHVS and CDR2 as FQNEAQ. The CDR3 contains 14 residues. This chain's CDR3 is CASSLVGRSEQQYF. The CDR3 nucleotides are TGTGCCAGCAGCTTAGTCGGGAGGAGCGAGCAGCAGTACTTC. Full variable domain (rest looked up from reference TRBV7-8 and TRBJ2-7): GAGVSQSPRYKVAKRGQDVALRCDPISGHVSLFWYQQALGQGPEFLTYFQNEAQLDKSGLPSDRFFAERPEGSVSTLKIQRTQQEDSAVYLCASSLVGRSEQQYFGPGTRLTVT.

With respect to this clone: The same CDR3 can be traced to other DNA sequences in this sample. V usage is TRBV18 and J usage is TRBJ1-1; no clear D gene. The V gene's germline CDR1 is KGHSH and CDR2 LQKENI. V was cut by 1 base and J by 5 bases, with 8 bases left in between. This CDR3 is 13 amino acids long. The CDR3 loop reads CASSPQGGTEAFF. Here the CDR3 DNA reads TGTGCCAGCTCACCACAGGGAGGGACTGAAGCTTTCTTT.

In DNA, the CDR3 is TGTGCCTGGAGTACGTCCGGGACAGGGGGCTACGAGCAGTACTTC. Amino acids: CAWSTSGTGGYEQYF. J is TRBJ2-7 and V is TRBV30; TRBD1 matches 11 bases. V was clipped by 2 bases and J by 3 bases; unmatched bases: 6. The germline gives CDR1 GTSNPN, CDR2 SVGIG (reference sequence). The CDR3 has 15 amino acids.

This chain links TRBV20-1 with TRBJ1-2; 7 bases line up with TRBD1. V shed 3 bases and J 2 bases; nucleotides not matched to a gene: 9. Germline CDR1 is DFQATT and CDR2 is SNEGSKA (reference sequence). The CDR3 totals 15 residues. CDR3 region: CSASTRTGVNYGYTF. Here the CDR3 DNA reads TGCAGTGCTAGTACAAGAACAGGGGTAAACTATGGCTACACCTTC.

The chain is built from TRBV2 and TRBJ1-1; TRBD1 matches at 7 bases. The CDR3 extends over 14 amino acids. Germline lookup yields CDR1 SNHLY and CDR2 FYNNEI. J gave up 7 bases and V 4 bases, and 9 bases lay outside the gene matches. CDR3 residues: CASSADRARGEAFF. In DNA, the CDR3 is TGTGCCAGCAGTGCTGACAGGGCTCGGGGTGAAGCTTTCTTT.

Notes on this clone: The junction departs from the called germline gene at one end, perhaps through a read error. The same CDR3 also results from other DNA sequences found in this sample. This chain connects TRBV7-8 to TRBJ2-7; D is ambiguous. Germline V gives CDR1 SGHVS, CDR2 FQNEAQ. This CDR3 spans 15 amino acids. The CDR3 loop is CASSFYVQRYGEQYF. The CDR3 DNA reads as TGTGCTAGCAGCTTTTATGTTCAGCGTTACGGCGAGCAGTACTTC.

V is TRBV15 and J is TRBJ2-3, with TRBD2 identical over 8 bases. The CDR3 covers 16 residues. Trimming removed 3 bases from V and 4 bases from J; junction bases left unmatched: 9. Germline V gene lookup returns CDR1 LNHNV and CDR2 YYDKDF (reference sequence). The CDR3, as DNA: TGTGCCACCAGCAGGGGCCCCGGGACTAGTTCAGATACGCAGTATTTT. Encoded protein: CATSRGPGTSSDTQYF. The variable domain in full, completed from reference TRBV15 and TRBJ2-3, reads DAMVIQNPRYQVTQFGKPVTLSCSQTLNHNVMYWYQQKSSQAPKLLFHYYDKDFNNEADTPDNFQSRRPNTSFCFLDIRSPGLGDTAMYLCATSRGPGTSSDTQYFGPGTRLTVL.

The chain recombines TRBV25-1 with TRBJ2-7; TRBD2 might be the D (6 bases). V lost 1 base to trimming and J lost 3 bases, with 19 bases between them. From germline, CDR1 is MGHDK and CDR2 SYGVNS. The CDR3 length is 17 residues. DNA of the CDR3: TGTGCCAGCAGTGAATTGGTAGGGACTCCTTCACTCTACGAGCAGTACTTC. Translated: CASSELVGTPSLYEQYF.

The sample holds one count of this clone. This chain links TRBV4-2 with TRBJ2-2; 9 nucleotides agree with TRBD2. The J segment lost 1 base and the V segment lost 0 bases, leaving 3 bases of the junction unmatched. The CDR3 has 17 residues. Germline V gene lookup returns CDR1 LGHNA and CDR2 YNFKEQ. The CDR3 nucleotides are TGTGCCAGCAGCCAAGACAGCGGGGGGATGAACACCGGGGAGCTGTTTTTT. Translated: CASSQDSGGMNTGELFF.

The V and J genes are TRBV18 and TRBJ2-1, with 8 bases fitting TRBD2. The CDR3 has 16 residues. Trimming cost V 3 bases and J 5 bases; bases outside gene matches: 9. CDR1 is KGHSH and CDR2 is LQKENI in the germline V gene. The CDR3 spells CASSPPGGRVDNEQFF. CDR3 bases: TGTGCCAGCTCACCGCCGGGGGGGCGGGTCGACAATGAGCAGTTCTTC.

CDR3 coding DNA: TGTGCCAGCAGCAAAGAGGGGAGGGCAGGGAAGAACAATCAGCCCCAGCATTTT. Encoded protein: CASSKEGRAGKNNQPQHF. The chain couples TRBV21-1 to TRBJ1-5. TRBV21-1 is noted as a pseudogene. The CDR3 sequence is 18 residues long.

This rearrangement joins TRBV7-9 to TRBJ2-5; D gene ambiguous. V was cut by 1 base and J by 5 bases, with 11 bases left in between. Looked up from germline, CDR1 is SEHNR and CDR2 is FQNEAQ (reference sequence). This CDR3 contains 14 residues. This chain's CDR3 is CASSLVSLEETQYF. CDR3 bases: TGTGCCAGCAGCTTAGTGTCCCTGGAGGAGACCCAGTACTTC.

V gene TRBV7-9 combines with J gene TRBJ1-1; D is unresolved. V lost 0 bases, J lost 2 bases, and 10 bases lay in between. This CDR3 has 15 residues. In germline, CDR1 is SEHNR, CDR2 FQNEAQ (reference sequence). The CDR3 region has the DNA TGTGCCAGCAGCTTAGCGGCGGATCTCAACACTGAAGCTTTCTTT. This codes for CASSLAADLNTEAFF.

The V gene is TRBV7-9, the J gene TRBJ2-1; a weak D match, TRBD1 (5 bases). Germline V gene sequence: CDR1 SEHNR, CDR2 FQNEAQ (reference sequence). Between the trimmed V and J ends, which lost 2 bases and 8 bases, there was a span of 19 bases. CDR3 length: 16 residues. CDR3 bases: TGTGCCAGCAGCTTAATCGACAGCCCACGGCCCGATGAGCAGTTCTTC. Translating it yields CASSLIDSPRPDEQFF.

The chain is built from TRBV7-2 and TRBJ2-1; 8 bases map to TRBD1. Trimming took 5 bases from V and 0 from J; bases not matched to a gene: 3. CDR1 and CDR2 (germline): SGHTA, FQGNSA. CDR3 length: 15 amino acids. The CDR3 sequence: CASSVGQASYNEQFF. Here the CDR3 DNA reads TGTGCCAGCAGCGTGGGACAGGCCTCCTACAATGAGCAGTTCTTC.

The gene calls are TRBV18 and TRBJ2-1; 8 nucleotides agree with TRBD2. V was pared by 3 bases and J by 8 bases, with 6 bases of the junction left unmatched. Germline V CDR1 and CDR2: KGHSH, LQKENI. CDR3 length: 14 residues. CDR3 DNA: TGTGCCAGCTCACCTTTCAGCGGGAGTGATGAGCAGTTCTTC. It is translated as CASSPFSGSDEQFF.

The V gene is TRBV19, the J gene TRBJ1-1; D is uncertain. V was shortened by 7 bases and J by 0 bases, with 9 bases between the two germline ends. CDR1 is LNHDA and CDR2 is SQIVND in the germline V gene (reference sequence). The CDR3 runs to 13 residues. In DNA, the CDR3 is TGTGCCAGTACCACAGACCTGAACACTGAAGCTTTCTTT. This codes for CASTTDLNTEAFF.

The chain uses TRBV7-3 and TRBJ2-5; 9 nucleotides align to TRBD2. From germline, CDR1 is SGHTA and CDR2 FQGTGA. J lost 2 bases, V lost 5 bases, and 12 bases had no gene match. There are 17 residues in the CDR3. Written as DNA, the CDR3 is TGTGCCAGCAGCCCCGGGCCGGGACTAGCTCTTCAAGAGACCCAGTACTTC. As protein: CASSPGPGLALQETQYF.

The chain links TRBV4-3 to TRBJ1-6; tentatively, D is TRBD1 (6 bases). The germline V gene has CDR1 LGHNA and CDR2 YSLEER. The CDR3 covers 17 residues. V lost 0 bases and J 8 bases, leaving 17 bases between the germline ends. CDR3 region: CASSQEPQGRVYSPLHF. DNA for the CDR3: TGCGCCAGCAGCCAAGAGCCACAGGGACGCGTCTATTCACCCCTCCACTTT.

The chain employs TRBV7-2 and TRBJ2-7; 7 positions agree with TRBD2. Germline loops: CDR1 SGHTA, CDR2 FQGNSA. The V and J ends lost 5 bases and 6 bases, in that order; junction bases with no gene match: 7. The CDR3 has 13 residues. In nucleotides, the CDR3 is TGTGCCAGCAGCAGCGGGACTCAGTTCGAGCAGTACTTC. Protein sequence: CASSSGTQFEQYF.

This clone has only a few counts. At one of its ends the junction is not consistent with the germline gene, which may arise from a read error. V is TRBV10-2 and J is TRBJ2-2; the D gene is possibly TRBD1 (6 bases). The CDR3 spans 14 residues. CDR1 and CDR2 (germline): WSHSY, SAAADI. The CDR3 spells CASNELRGTGELFF. DNA of the CDR3: TGCGCCAGCAATGAGCTCAGGGGTACCGGGGAGCTGTTTTTT.

The chain combines TRBV13 with TRBJ2-1; 7 nucleotides agree with TRBD1. Trimming at V came to 5 bases and at J to 4 bases, leaving 8 bases not matched to a gene. The CDR3 has 15 residues. Germline V gives CDR1 PRHDT, CDR2 FYEKMQ (reference sequence). This chain's CDR3 is CASSSRDRTYNEQFF. CDR3 nucleotides: TGTGCCAGCAGCAGCCGGGACAGAACTTACAATGAGCAGTTCTTC. The full variable domain, completed using reference TRBV13 and TRBJ2-1, is AAGVIQSPRHLIKEKRETATLKCYPIPRHDTVYWYQQGPGQDPQFLISFYEKMQSDKGSIPDRFSAQQFSDYHSELNMSSLELGDSALYFCASSSRDRTYNEQFFGPGTRLTVL.

V usage is TRBV27 and J usage is TRBJ2-1; 13 positions agree with TRBD2. Germline assignment: CDR1 MNHEY and CDR2 SMNVEV (reference sequence). The ends lost 5 bases at V and 5 bases at J; junction bases unmatched: 3. This CDR3 is 15 amino acids long. DNA of the CDR3: TGTGCCAGCAGTCCCGGGACTAGCGGGGACAATGAGCAGTTCTTC. Protein: CASSPGTSGDNEQFF.